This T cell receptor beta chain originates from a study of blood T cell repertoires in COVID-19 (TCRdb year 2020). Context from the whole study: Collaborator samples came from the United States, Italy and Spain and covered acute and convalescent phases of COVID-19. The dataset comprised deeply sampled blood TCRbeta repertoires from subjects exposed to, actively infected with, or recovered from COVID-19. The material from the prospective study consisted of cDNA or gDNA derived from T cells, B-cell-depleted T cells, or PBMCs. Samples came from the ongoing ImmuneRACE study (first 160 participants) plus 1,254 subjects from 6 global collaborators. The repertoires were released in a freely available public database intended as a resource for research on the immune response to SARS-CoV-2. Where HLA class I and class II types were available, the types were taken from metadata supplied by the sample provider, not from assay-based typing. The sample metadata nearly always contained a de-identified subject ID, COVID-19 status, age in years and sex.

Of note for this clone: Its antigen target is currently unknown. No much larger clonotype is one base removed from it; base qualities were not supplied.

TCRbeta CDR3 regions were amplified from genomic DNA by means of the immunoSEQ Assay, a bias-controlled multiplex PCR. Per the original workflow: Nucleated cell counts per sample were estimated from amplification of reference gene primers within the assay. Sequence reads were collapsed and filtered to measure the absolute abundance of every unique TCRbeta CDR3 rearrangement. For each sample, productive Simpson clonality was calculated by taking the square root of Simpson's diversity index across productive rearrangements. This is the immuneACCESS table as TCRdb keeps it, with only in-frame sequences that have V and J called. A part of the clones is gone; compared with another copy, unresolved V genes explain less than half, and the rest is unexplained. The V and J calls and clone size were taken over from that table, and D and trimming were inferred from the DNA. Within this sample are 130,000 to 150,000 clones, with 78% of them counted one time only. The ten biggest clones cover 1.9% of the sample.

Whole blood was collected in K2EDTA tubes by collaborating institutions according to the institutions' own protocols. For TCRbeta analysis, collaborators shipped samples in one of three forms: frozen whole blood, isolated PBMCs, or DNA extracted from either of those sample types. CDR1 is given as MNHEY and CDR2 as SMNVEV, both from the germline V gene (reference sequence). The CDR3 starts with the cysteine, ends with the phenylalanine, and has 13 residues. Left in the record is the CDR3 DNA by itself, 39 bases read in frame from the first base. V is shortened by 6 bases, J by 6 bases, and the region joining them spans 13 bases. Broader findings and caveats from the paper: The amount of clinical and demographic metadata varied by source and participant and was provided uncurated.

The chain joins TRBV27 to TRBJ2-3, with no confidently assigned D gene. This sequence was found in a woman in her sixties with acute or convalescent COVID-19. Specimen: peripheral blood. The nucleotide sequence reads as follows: TGTGCCAGCAGCCCCGTGGGCCCCGATACGCAGTATTTT. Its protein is CASSPVGPDTQYF.